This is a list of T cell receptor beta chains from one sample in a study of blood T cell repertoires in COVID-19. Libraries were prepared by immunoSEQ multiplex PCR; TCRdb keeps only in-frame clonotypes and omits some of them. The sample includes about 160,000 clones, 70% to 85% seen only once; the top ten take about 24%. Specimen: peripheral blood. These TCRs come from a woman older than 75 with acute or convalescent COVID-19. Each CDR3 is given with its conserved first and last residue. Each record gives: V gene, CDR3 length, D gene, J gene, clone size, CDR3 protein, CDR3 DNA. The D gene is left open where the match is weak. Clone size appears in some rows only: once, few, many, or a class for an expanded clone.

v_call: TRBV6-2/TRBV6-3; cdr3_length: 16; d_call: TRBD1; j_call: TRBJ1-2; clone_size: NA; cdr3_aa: CASSPPSGQDLDGYTF; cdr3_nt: TGTGCCAGCAGCCCTCCCTCGGGACAGGATCTCGATGGCTACACCTTC
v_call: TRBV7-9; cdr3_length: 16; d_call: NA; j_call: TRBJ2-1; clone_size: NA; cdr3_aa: CASSLLRPAVNNEQFF; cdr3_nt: TGTGCCAGCAGCTTATTGCGCCCAGCGGTTAACAATGAGCAGTTCTTC
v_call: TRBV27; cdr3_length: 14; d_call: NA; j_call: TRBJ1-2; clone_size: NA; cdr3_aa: CASSLSGGFVGYTF; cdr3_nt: TGTGCCAGCAGTTTATCGGGGGGGTTTGTAGGCTACACCTTC
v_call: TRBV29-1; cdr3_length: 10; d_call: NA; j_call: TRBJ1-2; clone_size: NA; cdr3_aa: CSAREDGYTF; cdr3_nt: TGCAGCGCCCGGGAAGATGGCTACACCTTC
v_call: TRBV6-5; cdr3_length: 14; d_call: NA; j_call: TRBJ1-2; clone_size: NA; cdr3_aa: CASTDGGASYGYTF; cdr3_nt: TGTGCCAGCACGGATGGGGGCGCTTCCTATGGCTACACCTTC
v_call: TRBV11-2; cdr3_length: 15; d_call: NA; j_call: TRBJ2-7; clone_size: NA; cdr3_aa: CASSLGRTKLYEQYF; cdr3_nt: TGTGCCAGCAGCTTAGGTCGGACAAAGTTGTACGAGCAGTACTTC
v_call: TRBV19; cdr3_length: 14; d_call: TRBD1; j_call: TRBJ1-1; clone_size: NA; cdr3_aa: CASSIDPGTAEAFF; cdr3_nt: TGTGCCAGTAGTATAGACCCAGGGACAGCTGAAGCTTTCTTT
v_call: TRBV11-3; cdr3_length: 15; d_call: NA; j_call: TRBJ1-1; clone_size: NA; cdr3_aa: CASSLSGRGNTEAFF; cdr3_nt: TGTGCCAGCAGCTTATCCGGGAGGGGGAACACTGAAGCTTTCTTT
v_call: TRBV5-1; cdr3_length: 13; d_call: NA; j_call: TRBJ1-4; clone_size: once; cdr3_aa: CASRGDGYEKLFF; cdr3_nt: TGCGCCAGTAGGGGCGACGGGTATGAAAAACTGTTTTTT
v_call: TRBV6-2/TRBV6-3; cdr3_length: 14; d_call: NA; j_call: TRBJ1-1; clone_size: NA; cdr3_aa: CASSYATLNTEAFF; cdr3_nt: TGTGCCAGCAGTTACGCTACCTTGAACACTGAAGCTTTCTTT
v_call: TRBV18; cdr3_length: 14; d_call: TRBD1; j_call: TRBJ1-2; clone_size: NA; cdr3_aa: CASSPSTGTYGYTF; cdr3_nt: TGTGCCAGCTCACCATCGACAGGGACCTATGGCTACACCTTC
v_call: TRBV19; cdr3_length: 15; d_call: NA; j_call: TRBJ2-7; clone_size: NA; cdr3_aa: CASSIGGVGAYEQYF; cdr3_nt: TGTGCCAGTAGTATAGGTGGGGTAGGGGCCTACGAGCAGTACTTC
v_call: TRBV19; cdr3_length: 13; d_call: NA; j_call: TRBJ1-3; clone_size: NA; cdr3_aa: CASNAGPGNTIYF; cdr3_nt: TGTGCCAGTAACGCAGGGCCAGGAAACACCATATATTTT
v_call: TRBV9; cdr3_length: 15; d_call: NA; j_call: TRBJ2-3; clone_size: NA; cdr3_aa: CASSVGWTSTDTQYF; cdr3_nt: TGTGCCAGCAGCGTCGGGTGGACTTCGACAGATACGCAGTATTTT
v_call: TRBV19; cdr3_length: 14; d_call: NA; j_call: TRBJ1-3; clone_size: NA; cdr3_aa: CASKEQSSGNTIYF; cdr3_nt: TGTGCCAGTAAAGAACAGAGCTCTGGAAACACCATATATTTT
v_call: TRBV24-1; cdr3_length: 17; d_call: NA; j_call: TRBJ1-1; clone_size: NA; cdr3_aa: CATIIISSMGTNTEAFF; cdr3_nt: TGTGCCACCATCATCATCTCCTCTATGGGCACCAACACTGAAGCTTTCTTT
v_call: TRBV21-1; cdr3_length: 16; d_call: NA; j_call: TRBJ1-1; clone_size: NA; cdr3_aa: CASSRTLQGVDTEAFF; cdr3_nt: TGTGCCAGCAGCAGGACCTTACAGGGAGTGGACACTGAAGCTTTCTTT
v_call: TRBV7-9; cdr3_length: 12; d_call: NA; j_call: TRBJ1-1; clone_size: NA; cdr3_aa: CASSLVDFEAFF; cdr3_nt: TGTGCCAGCAGCCTAGTGGACTTTGAAGCTTTCTTT
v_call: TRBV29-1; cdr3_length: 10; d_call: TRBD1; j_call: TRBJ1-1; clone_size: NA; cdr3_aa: CSVGQGRAFF; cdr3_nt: TGCAGCGTGGGACAGGGTCGGGCTTTCTTT
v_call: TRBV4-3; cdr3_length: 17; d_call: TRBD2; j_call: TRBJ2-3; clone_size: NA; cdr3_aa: CASSQEASGSRSDTQYF; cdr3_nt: TGCGCCAGCAGCCAAGAGGCCAGCGGGAGTCGCTCAGATACGCAGTATTTT
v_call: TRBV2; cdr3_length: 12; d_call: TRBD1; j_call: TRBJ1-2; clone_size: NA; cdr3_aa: CASQGQGDGYTF; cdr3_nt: TGTGCCAGCCAGGGACAGGGGGACGGCTACACCTTC
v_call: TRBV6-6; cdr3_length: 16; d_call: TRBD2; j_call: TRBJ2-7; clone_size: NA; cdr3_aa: CASSASGRATISEQYF; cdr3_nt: TGTGCCAGCTCGGCTAGCGGGAGGGCAACTATAAGCGAGCAGTACTTC